This is a list of T cell receptor beta chains from one sample in a study of spatial heterogeneity in lung cancer. Using its own MiXCR run on the 5' RACE reads, TCRdb lists one record per CDR3 protein. The repertoire consists of tens of thousands of distinct CDR3 sequences, with 13% occurring once and the leading ten covering 5.5% to 7.5%. The sequencing here drew on PBMCs, taken at surgery. All receptors come from a male donor with early-stage non-small cell lung cancer. Both conserved end residues are part of each CDR3. D genes are given only for firm matches. Rows give clone size only sometimes, using once, few, many, or a class for an expanded clone.

TRBV5-1	NA	NA	TRBJ1-1	TGCGCCAGCAGCTTGGAAAGGATCCCGAACACTGAAGCTTTCTTT	CASSLERIPNTEAFF
TRBV7-2	TRBD1	NA	TRBJ2-5	TGTGCCAGCAGCCCGAACAGGGGGCAGCAAGAGACCCAGTACTTC	CASSPNRGQQETQYF
TRBV7-2	TRBD1	few	TRBJ1-1	TGTGCCAGCCTCTGGACAGGGGGAACTGAAGCTTTCTTT	CASLWTGGTEAFF
TRBV12-3/TRBV12-4	NA	few	TRBJ1-3	TGTGCCAGCAGTTTAGCGGGTTTAGGGAACAGGGAATACGGAAACACCATATATTTT	CASSLAGLGNREYGNTIYF
TRBV11-2	NA	many	TRBJ2-1	TGTGCCAGCAGCTTAGCCACTGGATTTGAGCAGTTCTTC	CASSLATGFEQFF
TRBV12-3/TRBV12-4	TRBD2	many	TRBJ2-1	TGTGCCAGCAGTCCGACCGGGAGGGGCGGGAGGAACAATGAGCAGTTCTTC	CASSPTGRGGRNNEQFF
TRBV12-3/TRBV12-4	NA	NA	TRBJ1-1	TGTGCCAGCAGTTTCGGACAGTACACTGAAGCTTTCTTT	CASSFGQYTEAFF
TRBV7-9	NA	NA	TRBJ1-1	TGTGCCAGCAGAGACAGACAAGGGACCGAAGCTTTCTTT	CASRDRQGTEAFF
TRBV7-9	TRBD1	NA	TRBJ1-4	TGTGCCAGCAGCTCCCCGGGACAGGGTTTCTCAGATGAAAAACTGTTTTTT	CASSSPGQGFSDEKLFF
TRBV30	TRBD2	few	TRBJ2-1	TGTGCCTGGAGTGCCTTAGCGGGAGGGCCATACAATGAGCAGTTCTTC	CAWSALAGGPYNEQFF
TRBV7-9	NA	NA	TRBJ2-2	TGTGCCAGCAGCTTCTCAGGGGAGAACACCGGGGAGCTGTTTTTT	CASSFSGENTGELFF
TRBV7-9	NA	many	TRBJ1-4	TGTGCCAGCAGCGCGGGACCATCCCACGAAAAACTGTTTTTT	CASSAGPSHEKLFF
TRBV5-4	TRBD2	few	TRBJ2-3	TGTGCCAGCAGCTTCCGCAGCGGGAGCGGAACAGATACGCAGTATTTT	CASSFRSGSGTDTQYF
TRBV10-3	NA	few	TRBJ1-3	TGTGCCATCAGTGGATCCGGAAACACCATATATTTT	CAISGSGNTIYF
TRBV9	NA	few	TRBJ2-2	TGTGCCAGCAGCGTGGGACTGGCCTCTAACACCGGGGAGCTGTTTTTT	CASSVGLASNTGELFF
TRBV30	NA	many	TRBJ2-6	TGTGCCTGGACCCCTCTCGGTCGGGCTGGGGCCAACGTCCTGACTTTC	CAWTPLGRAGANVLTF
TRBV5-1	NA	NA	TRBJ2-1	TGCGCCAGCAGCGCAGGGACCTCTGGGAATGAGCAGTTCTTC	CASSAGTSGNEQFF
TRBV11-1	NA	many	TRBJ2-1	TGTGCCAGCAGCTTAGTTGGGGAGCGCGGATACAATGAGCAGTTCTTC	CASSLVGERGYNEQFF
TRBV20-1	NA	NA	TRBJ2-7	TGCAGTGCTAGAGATGCTAGAACGGGCTACGAGCAGTACTTC	CSARDARTGYEQYF
TRBV20-1	NA	few	TRBJ2-1	TGCAGTGCTAGAGATCCCCTAGGCCCCGGGCAGTTCTTC	CSARDPLGPGQFF
TRBV5-1	TRBD1	NA	TRBJ1-1	TGCGCCAGCAGCTCCGACAGGGGGCCAGCTTTCTTT	CASSSDRGPAFF
TRBV11-3	NA	once	TRBJ2-2	TGTGCCAGCAGCTTCAGAAACAGGGCGAACACCGGGGAGCTGTTTTTT	CASSFRNRANTGELFF
TRBV20-1	TRBD1	few	TRBJ1-1	TGCAGTGCTCCTATCTTGACAGGGATCACTGAAGCTTTCTTT	CSAPILTGITEAFF
TRBV5-4	NA	NA	TRBJ1-6	TGTGCCAGCAGCGCGGACAGCCTTAATTCACCCCTCCACTTT	CASSADSLNSPLHF
TRBV10-3	NA	few	TRBJ2-7	TGTGCCATCAGTGAGTACCTGGGCCTTTTGTACGAGCAGTACTTC	CAISEYLGLLYEQYF
TRBV29-1	NA	many	TRBJ2-3	TGCAGTCTCGGGTTAGCAGATACGCAGTATTTT	CSLGLADTQYF
TRBV5-1	TRBD2	many	TRBJ2-5	TGCGCCAGCAACCTAGCGGGAGGGAGCCAAGAGACCCAGTACTTC	CASNLAGGSQETQYF
TRBV5-1	NA	NA	TRBJ2-1	TGCGCCAGTAGAGGGGCACCCCGCTCCTACAATGAGCAGTTCTTC	CASRGAPRSYNEQFF
TRBV20-1	TRBD2	many	TRBJ2-1	TGCAGTGCTAGTAAGGCGGGAGGGACGAATGAGCAGTTCTTC	CSASKAGGTNEQFF
TRBV3-1	NA	few	TRBJ1-1	TGTGCCAGCAGGGGTCGGGGGGTTACTGAAGCTTTCTTT	CASRGRGVTEAFF
TRBV19	TRBD2	NA	TRBJ2-4	TGTGCCAGTAGTATAGAAGGGGGGACTAGGAGCATTCAGTACTTC	CASSIEGGTRSIQYF
TRBV3-1	NA	many	TRBJ1-2	TGTGCCAGCAGCCAAGGCCCAGGGGTATTTGGCTACACCTTC	CASSQGPGVFGYTF
TRBV20-1	NA	few	TRBJ1-3	TGCAGTGCGAGAGACAGGCCTGGAAACACCATATATTTT	CSARDRPGNTIYF
TRBV7-9	TRBD1	few	TRBJ2-1	TGTGCCAGCAGCTCCGGGACAGGGGCCAATGAGCAGTTCTTC	CASSSGTGANEQFF
TRBV7-8	NA	NA	TRBJ2-3	TGTGCCAGCAGCTTACTCGGGGCCACAGATACGCAGTATTTT	CASSLLGATDTQYF
TRBV7-2	NA	NA	TRBJ1-4	TGTGCCAGCAGCAAGACACAGGGAAATGAAAAACTGTTTTTT	CASSKTQGNEKLFF
TRBV27	NA	NA	TRBJ2-1	TGTGCCAGCAGTTTCCTTACGGCAGCTGGGGGTGAGCAGTTCTTC	CASSFLTAAGGEQFF
TRBV12-3/TRBV12-4	TRBD2	many	TRBJ2-1	TGTGCCAGCAGCTACCGGACTAGCGTCGATGAGCAGTTCTTC	CASSYRTSVDEQFF
TRBV5-6	NA	many	TRBJ2-7	TGTGCCAGCAGCTTGGGTTACTACGAGCAGTACTTC	CASSLGYYEQYF
TRBV20-1	NA	NA	TRBJ2-7	TGCAGTGCTCCTTTCAGATACGAGCAGTACTTC	CSAPFRYEQYF
TRBV28	NA	few	TRBJ1-2	TGTGCCAGCAGTTTTGTCCAGCTTAACTATGGCTACACCTTC	CASSFVQLNYGYTF
TRBV12-3/TRBV12-4	NA	few	TRBJ2-2	TGTGCCAGCAGCACCGGTGGGACCGCGAACACCGGGGAGCTGTTTTTT	CASSTGGTANTGELFF
TRBV5-1	TRBD2	NA	TRBJ2-6	TGCGCCAGCTCTGGCGGACTAGGGCCTGGGGCCAACGTCCTGACTTTC	CASSGGLGPGANVLTF
TRBV20-1	NA	few	TRBJ2-1	TGCAGTGCTACAAGGGACCGGTCTTACAATGAGCAGTTCTTC	CSATRDRSYNEQFF
TRBV6-2/TRBV6-3	TRBD2	many	TRBJ2-7	TGTGCCAGCAGGACTAGCGGCACCTACGAGCAGTACTTC	CASRTSGTYEQYF
TRBV2	NA	few	TRBJ2-1	TGTGCCAGCAGTGAAGGGCGGGAATCCTACAATGAGCAGTTCTTC	CASSEGRESYNEQFF
TRBV12-3/TRBV12-4	NA	few	TRBJ1-2	TGTGCCAGCAGTTCGTTGGGGCAAGGCTACACCTTC	CASSSLGQGYTF
TRBV20-1	TRBD2	few	TRBJ2-7	TGCAGTGCTAGAGATGCGACTAGCGGGTACGAGCAGTACTTC	CSARDATSGYEQYF
TRBV12-5	TRBD1	NA	TRBJ2-3	TGTGCTAGTGGTTCCGGGACAGCTAGCACAGATACGCAGTATTTT	CASGSGTASTDTQYF
TRBV27	TRBD2	few	TRBJ2-7	TGTGCCAGCACTCCCGGGACTAGCGGCTTCAACGAGCAGTACTTC	CASTPGTSGFNEQYF
TRBV27	NA	many	TRBJ1-2	TGTGCCAGCAGTTTTTCAGGGCTTAACTATGGCTACACCTTC	CASSFSGLNYGYTF
TRBV4-3	NA	many	TRBJ2-7	TGCGCCAGCAGCCAAGACTCAGGGAACCGGGACGAGCAGTACTTC	CASSQDSGNRDEQYF
TRBV20-1	NA	many	TRBJ2-7	TGCAGTGCTAGTGGTGACCGCTCCTACGAGCAGTACTTC	CSASGDRSYEQYF
TRBV6-5	NA	many	TRBJ1-1	TGTGCCAGCAGTTACAAGGGCACTGAAGCTTTCTTT	CASSYKGTEAFF
TRBV10-3	TRBD1	few	TRBJ1-1	TGTGCCATCAGTGGCAGGGGGGGCACTGAAGCTTTCTTT	CAISGRGGTEAFF
TRBV6-2/TRBV6-3	NA	NA	TRBJ2-7	TGTGCCAGCAGTTACTCAGGGATTTCCGAGCAGTACTTC	CASSYSGISEQYF
TRBV7-2	TRBD1	many	TRBJ2-3	TGTGCCAGCAGCTTAATGGGCGGGACAGGTGGAGATACGCAGTATTTT	CASSLMGGTGGDTQYF
TRBV20-1	NA	NA	TRBJ2-1	TGCAGTGCCGCCCCGGTTAGCTCCTACAATGAGCAGTTCTTC	CSAAPVSSYNEQFF
TRBV3-1	TRBD2	NA	TRBJ2-5	TGTGCCAGCAGCCAAGTGATAGGGGAGGGGACCCAGTACTTC	CASSQVIGEGTQYF